Shown below are 10 T cell receptor beta chains from a single sample sequenced in a study of tumor-infiltrating lymphocytes in primary liver carcinoma. Researchers generated TCR beta cDNA from about 450 ng of total RNA, relying on a constant-region primer. Three nested multiplex PCR rounds, a slightly modified ARM-PCR, produced the libraries for TCR beta. TRBV1-TRBV30 forward primers and a C-beta reverse primer were used in the first two PCR rounds, which each ran for about 10 cycles. TCRdb analysed the multiplex PCR reads with MiXCR anew, one entry per CDR3 protein. The table records 300,000 to 400,000 distinct CDR3 sequences, roughly two thirds of them present only once. The authors took blood RNA from unsorted whole blood and also extracted germline DNA. Sequencing used peripheral blood. These receptors came from a man aged 40-50 years with primary liver carcinoma and hepatitis B virus infection.

This rearrangement joins TRBV10-3 to TRBJ2-7; weak D call: TRBD2 (6 bases). The germline CDR1 and CDR2 sequences are ENHRY and SYGVKD. This CDR3 contains 15 residues. V was cut by 2 bases and J by 2 bases, with 13 bases left in between. CDR3 bases: TGTGCCATCAGTGAGGGGGGAGGTTCTCCCTACGAGCAGTACTTC. Residues: CAISEGGGSPYEQYF.

The V and J genes are TRBV10-3 and TRBJ1-2; possible D gene TRBD1, 6 bases. V was pared by 7 bases and J by 2 bases, with 17 bases between. The germline CDR1 and CDR2 sequences are ENHRY and SYGVKD. The CDR3 has 15 residues. As DNA, the CDR3 is TGTGCCATCACCGCGGGACATGGAAGGAACTATGGCTACACCTTC. Residues: CAITAGHGRNYGYTF.

CDR3 bases: TGCGCCAGCAGTGAGTCGGGGACAGGAGAGACCCAGTACTTC. Translation: CASSESGTGETQYF. V and J are TRBV10-1 and TRBJ2-5; the match to TRBD1 covers 8 bases. Germline loops: CDR1 WNHNN, CDR2 SYGVQD (reference sequence). The length of the CDR3 is 14 residues. V was pared by 0 bases and J by 4 bases, with 1 base of the junction left unmatched.

This clonotype was seen more than once but under ten times. The chain couples TRBV28 to TRBJ2-7; D gene unclear. Germline V gene sequence: CDR1 MDHEN, CDR2 SYDVKM. Trimming took off 8 bases at V and 0 bases at J, with 11 bases between the two ends. CDR3 size: 13 residues. CDR3 coding DNA: TGTGCCAGCGCGCAGGCCCCCTCCTACGAGCAGTACTTC. Protein sequence: CASAQAPSYEQYF.

In regard to this clonotype: One junction end does not reproduce the germline sequence, and a read error may be involved. This chain connects TRBV6-6 to TRBJ1-2; 7 nucleotides line up with TRBD1. Germline-derived CDR1 and CDR2 are MNHNY and SVGAGI (reference sequence). This CDR3 has 15 residues. The CDR3 DNA is TGTACCAGCAGGGCGGGACAGACTTCTGTATATGGCTACACCTTC. Its protein product is CTSRAGQTSVYGYTF.

The chain is built from TRBV11-2 and TRBJ2-4, with D perhaps matching TRBD1 (5 bases). Trimming shortened V by 5 bases and J by 1 base, and 21 bases separated the two germline ends. Germline CDR1 is SGHAT and CDR2 is FQNNGV. CDR3 size: 18 residues. This CDR3 is CASSLTGASAVAKNIQYF. Written as DNA, the CDR3 is TGTGCCAGCAGCCTAACTGGGGCTTCCGCGGTGGCCAAAAACATTCAGTACTTC.

Note on this clonotype: No conserved phenylalanine or tryptophan ends this CDR3, so it is likely a read error. This chain joins TRBV29-1 and TRBJ1-1; D uncertain. Germline V gives CDR1 SQVTM, CDR2 ANQGSEA. Trimming removed 6 bases at V and 1 base at J, with 12 bases between. The CDR3 covers 13 residues. DNA for the CDR3: TGCAGCGTGGCGGTGGGCGGGAACACTGAAGCTTTCCTT. It specifies CSVAVGGNTEAFL.

This clonotype was observed at least ten times. The rearrangement joins TRBV13 to TRBJ1-2; no clear D gene. Germline CDR1 PRHDT, CDR2 FYEKMQ (reference sequence). There are 14 residues in the CDR3. Trimming pared 0 bases from V and 8 bases from J, leaving 13 bases between. CDR3: CASSLGGGLRGYTF. CDR3 bases: TGTGCCAGCAGCTTAGGAGGAGGGCTTCGGGGCTACACCTTC.

The rearrangement uses TRBV5-4 and TRBJ2-5; unclear D gene. Looked up from germline, CDR1 is SGHNT and CDR2 is YYREEE (reference sequence). Trimming pared 4 bases from V and 2 bases from J, leaving 6 bases between. CDR3 size: 12 residues. CDR3 loop: CASSIGQETQYF. Written as DNA, the CDR3 is TGTGCCAGCAGCATCGGACAAGAGACCCAGTACTTC.

This clonotype came up once. The junction differs from germline at one of its ends, possibly a read error. The CDR3 DNA reads as TGCAGCGTTGCCCCGGGATGGGGAATGAGCACTGAAGCTTTTTTT. It specifies CSVAPGWGMSTEAFF. V usage is TRBV29-1 and J usage is TRBJ1-1; no clear D. Germline V gene data show CDR1 as SQVTM and CDR2 as ANQGSEA. The CDR3 runs to 15 residues.